What follows are 24 T cell receptor beta chains derived from one specimen sequenced in a study of CD8 T cells in ankylosing spondylitis. MiXCR, run by TCRdb on the 5' RACE reads, gives a single entry per CDR3 protein. The data contain 30,000 to 40,000 distinct CDR3 sequences, around 10% of them singletons. Sequences were obtained from blood, either unsorted or a sorted T cell fraction (not recorded which). The receptors were gathered from a male donor with ankylosing spondylitis or in good health (not recorded which).

The chain couples TRBV7-8 to TRBJ2-1; 7 bases match TRBD2. Looked up from germline, CDR1 is SGHVS and CDR2 is FQNEAQ. The CDR3 runs 15 residues. Trimming took 8 bases from V and 2 from J; bases not matched to a gene: 9. The CDR3 sequence: CASGAGAGAYNEQFF. CDR3 DNA sequence: TGTGCCAGCGGGGCGGGAGCGGGCGCCTACAATGAGCAGTTCTTC.

This chain connects TRBV6-5 to TRBJ1-6; no definite D call. Germline V gene sequence: CDR1 MNHEY, CDR2 SVGAGI. Trimming cost V 0 bases and J 0 bases, with 15 bases left between them. The CDR3 totals 19 residues. For the CDR3, the DNA is TGTGCCAGCAGTTACTCGGTACGGACGTCGAGCTCCTATAATTCACCCCTCCACTTT. The encoded protein is CASSYSVRTSSSYNSPLHF.

The sample holds one count of this clonotype. V and J are TRBV3-1 and TRBJ2-1, with TRBD2 matching over 13 bases. J was trimmed by 10 bases and V by 0 bases; bases with no gene match: 9. The CDR3 has 17 residues. The V gene's germline CDR1 is LGHDT and CDR2 YNNKEL (reference sequence). Here the CDR3 reads CASSQDRGLAGLGEQFF. CDR3 nucleotide sequence: TGTGCCAGCAGCCAAGATCGGGGACTAGCGGGACTTGGGGAGCAGTTCTTC.

This clonotype was observed many times. A read error may account for a junction end that differs from germline. The chain employs TRBV20-1 and TRBJ2-5; D may be TRBD1 or TRBD2 (5 bases each). Germline assignment: CDR1 DFQATT and CDR2 SNEGSKA (reference sequence). The CDR3 contains 14 residues. The CDR3 reads CSAREGPYPETQYF. The CDR3 nucleotides read TGCAGTGCAAGAGAGGGACCGTACCCAGAGACCCAGTACTTC.

Remarks on this clonotype: A much larger clone lies one base from this, so it may be a read error. This sequence joins TRBV11-2 and TRBJ2-7, with D perhaps matching TRBD1 or TRBD2 (6 bases each). The CDR3 covers 16 residues. Germline V gene data show CDR1 as SGHAT and CDR2 as FQNNGV. The CDR3, as DNA: TGTGCCAGGAGCTTGGATCTCGGGGGCCGCACCTACGAGCAGTACTTC. Translating gives CARSLDLGGRTYEQYF.

This clonotype was observed at least ten times. The chain couples TRBV5-1 to TRBJ2-5; D might be TRBD1 (6 bases). The length of the CDR3 is 15 residues. The ends were cut back, 4 bases at V and 1 base at J, with 14 bases in the middle. Germline V gene lookup returns CDR1 SGHRS and CDR2 YFSETQ. Here the CDR3 reads CASSQGTSLQETQYF. CDR3 in DNA: TGCGCCAGCAGCCAGGGGACGAGTCTCCAAGAGACCCAGTACTTC.

This clonotype showed up many times. V is TRBV12-3 or TRBV12-4 and J is TRBJ2-7; TRBD2 might be the D (6 bases). The CDR3 length is 13 residues. Trimming shortened V by 8 bases and J by 2 bases, and 13 bases separated the two germline ends. CDR3 coding DNA: TGTGCCAGCGGCGGTTCGGGAGCCTACGAGCAGTACTTC. This sequence encodes CASGGSGAYEQYF.

This clonotype was detected many times. The chain couples TRBV7-2 to TRBJ2-7; D ambiguous. Germline CDR1 SGHTA, CDR2 FQGNSA. The CDR3 totals 13 residues. V lost 5 bases, J lost 6 bases, and 14 bases lay in between. The CDR3 loop is CASSRKLTSEQYF. The CDR3 DNA follows: TGTGCCAGCAGCCGTAAGTTAACCTCCGAGCAGTACTTC.

This clonotype was picked up many times. This chain connects TRBV19 to TRBJ1-2; 10 bases map to TRBD1. The CDR3 is made up of 13 amino acids. The germline V gene has CDR1 LNHDA and CDR2 SQIVND (reference sequence). With V trimmed by 8 bases and J by 5 bases, 5 bases remained unmatched. The CDR3 coding sequence is TGTGCCAGTGAACGGGACAGGGGATATGGCTACACCTTC. Protein product: CASERDRGYGYTF.

There are many counts of this clonotype. V and J are TRBV29-1 and TRBJ2-1; 7 bases line up with TRBD1. This CDR3 contains 14 residues. With 6 bases clipped from V and 0 bases from J, the junction kept 5 bases outside the gene matches. CDR1 is SQVTM and CDR2 is ANQGSEA in the germline V gene. The CDR3 DNA reads as TGCAGCGTACAACAGGGGAGCTCCTACAATGAGCAGTTCTTC. Protein product: CSVQQGSSYNEQFF.

This chain joins TRBV7-3 and TRBJ2-3; D tentatively reads TRBD1 or TRBD2 (5 bases each). The CDR3 extends over 15 amino acids. V lost 4 bases and J lost 0, with 11 bases in between. The V gene's germline CDR1 is SGHTA and CDR2 FQGTGA. Written as DNA, the CDR3 is TGTGCCAGCAGCTCGGGGCTATCTAGCACAGATACGCAGTATTTT. Amino acids: CASSSGLSSTDTQYF.

V is TRBV6-5 and J is TRBJ1-3; no firm D call. The CDR3 consists of 15 residues. CDR1 and CDR2 (germline): MNHEY, SVGAGI. Trimming cost V 0 bases and J 6 bases, with 12 bases left between them. In DNA form, the CDR3 reads TGTGCCAGCAGTTACTCGAAAGATCTACTAAACACCATATATTTT. Its translation is CASSYSKDLLNTIYF.

This clonotype was recorded many times. The V gene is TRBV7-8, the J gene TRBJ1-5; possibly TRBD1 for D (5 bases). Trimming left V 5 bases short and J 1 base short, with 12 bases between. The CDR3 totals 15 residues. Germline V gene sequence: CDR1 SGHVS, CDR2 FQNEAQ. The CDR3 reads CASSQWGSSNQPQHF. The CDR3 bases are TGTGCCAGCAGCCAATGGGGGTCGAGCAATCAGCCCCAGCATTTT.

This clonotype was observed at least ten times. The chain uses TRBV5-6 and TRBJ1-5; 8 positions agree with TRBD1. Losses at the gene ends were 5 bases for V and 0 bases for J; bases not matched to a gene: 7. This CDR3 has 16 amino acids. CDR1 is SGHDT, CDR2 YYEEEE, per germline. The CDR3 is CASSPDRGTSNQPQHF. Here the CDR3 DNA reads TGTGCCAGCAGTCCCGACAGGGGCACTAGCAATCAGCCCCAGCATTTT.

This clonotype was detected ten times or more. This chain uses TRBV9 with TRBJ2-1, with 14 positions matching TRBD2. The V gene's germline CDR1 is SGDLS and CDR2 YYNGEE. Losses at the gene ends were 0 bases for V and 10 bases for J; bases not matched to a gene: 3. The CDR3 is 15 amino acids. This CDR3 reads CASSVEGLAGEEQFF. The CDR3 nucleotides read TGTGCCAGCAGCGTAGAGGGACTAGCGGGAGAAGAGCAGTTCTTC.

This clonotype has at least ten counts. The chain is built from TRBV12-3 or TRBV12-4 and TRBJ1-4; tentative D call: TRBD1 (5 bases). V shed 7 bases and J shed 0 bases, with 15 bases lying between them. The CDR3 runs to 16 residues. CDR3 amino acids: CASTSTDRATNEKLFF. The CDR3 nucleotides read TGTGCCAGCACCTCGACAGATAGAGCAACTAATGAAAAACTGTTTTTT.

The CDR3 DNA follows: TGCAGTGCTATAATTGGGGGGCGAGACACTGAAGCTTTCTTT. This codes for CSAIIGGRDTEAFF. This sequence joins TRBV20-1 and TRBJ1-1; perhaps TRBD1 as D (6 bases). V was shortened by 4 bases and J by 3 bases, with 15 bases between the two germline ends. CDR1 and CDR2 (germline): DFQATT, SNEGSKA (reference sequence). The CDR3 length is 14 residues.

This clonotype was counted ten times or more. CDR3 DNA: TGTGCCAGCAGCTTAGCGCGGCTAGCGGGCTTCACAGATACGCAGTATTTT. This encodes CASSLARLAGFTDTQYF. The V gene is TRBV7-8, the J gene TRBJ2-3; 8 positions match TRBD2. Unmatched junction bases numbered 7, after V lost 0 bases and J lost 2 bases. The length of the CDR3 is 17 residues. Germline loops: CDR1 SGHVS, CDR2 FQNEAQ.

Many counts were recorded for this clonotype. The chain employs TRBV12-3 or TRBV12-4 and TRBJ2-1, with D possibly matching TRBD2 (7 bases). Trimming shortened V by 6 bases and J by 5 bases, and 20 bases separated the two germline ends. The CDR3 covers 16 residues. The CDR3 DNA reads TGTGCCAGCAGAGTCTGGGCGGGGGCTATCGACAATGAGCAGTTCTTC. This gives the protein CASRVWAGAIDNEQFF.

This clonotype was counted ten times or more. The chain uses TRBV5-5 and TRBJ1-4; TRBD1 might be the D (6 bases). V was pared by 0 bases and J by 8 bases, with 11 bases between. Germline CDR1 and CDR2: SGHKS and YYEKEE (reference sequence). The CDR3 spans 14 residues. The chain's CDR3 is CASSLVGTREKLFF. Written as DNA, the CDR3 is TGTGCCAGCAGCTTGGTGGGGACAAGAGAAAAACTGTTTTTT.

This clonotype has ten or more counts. The chain carries TRBV12-3 or TRBV12-4 and TRBJ2-3; D is uncertain. The germline V and J ends were trimmed by 4 bases and 2 bases, with 4 bases remaining between them. The CDR3 is 12 residues long. The CDR3 sequence is CASSSFTDTQYF. The CDR3 DNA reads TGTGCCAGCAGTTCTTTCACAGATACGCAGTATTTT.

In this sample, this clonotype turned up many times. The V call is TRBV9, the J call TRBJ2-4; 8 nucleotides line up with TRBD2. With 0 bases clipped from V and 6 bases from J, the junction kept 5 bases outside the gene matches. The V gene's germline CDR1 is SGDLS and CDR2 YYNGEE. This CDR3 has 15 amino acids. The CDR3 coding sequence is TGTGCCAGCAGCGTAGTGTTAGCGGGAATAAACATTCAGTACTTC. Protein product: CASSVVLAGINIQYF.

This clonotype was detected many times. The rearrangement uses TRBV6-2 or TRBV6-3 and TRBJ2-1, with 8 bases fitting TRBD1. Trimming cost V 0 bases and J 0 bases; bases outside gene matches: 16. The V gene's germline CDR1 is MNHEY and CDR2 SVGEGT. The CDR3 is made up of 21 amino acids. The CDR3 region has the DNA TGTGCCAGCAGTTACTCGATTTGGGGGCAGGGGGCACGAAGCTCCTACAATGAGCAGTTCTTC. This gives the protein CASSYSIWGQGARSSYNEQFF.

This clonotype was counted at least ten times. The V and J genes are TRBV18 and TRBJ2-2; TRBD1 might be the D (5 bases). Germline V gene data show CDR1 as KGHSH and CDR2 as LQKENI. V shed 2 bases and J shed 4 bases, with 11 bases lying between them. CDR3 length: 15 residues. CDR3 coding DNA: TGTGCCAGCTCACCAGTAGGGGAAGGCACCGGGGAGCTGTTTTTT. It translates to CASSPVGEGTGELFF.